The clone carrying this T cell receptor beta chain was recorded many times. What it binds is unknown. The data derive from a study of neurological immune-mediated disorders. The CDR3 length is 13 residues. CDR1 is DFQATT and CDR2 is SNEGSKA in the germline V gene (reference sequence). The V gene lost 3 bases and the J gene lost 4 bases, with 9 bases spanning the gap. Study-wide results and caveats: The most TCR clonal expansion was seen in HTLV-1-associated myelopathy, and the least was seen in multiple sclerosis, which fell below healthy controls.

TCRdb passed the 5' RACE reads through MiXCR, listing each CDR3 protein once. The repertoire holds 26,000 or so distinct CDR3 sequences, with roughly 6.7% as singletons. The sequencing input was PBMCs. This chain connects TRBV20-1 to TRBJ1-4; D gene uncertain. The clonotype comes from a woman in her fifties or sixties in good health. CDR3 nucleotides: TGCAGTGCTAGTCCGGGGATTAATGAAAAACTGTTTTTT. Protein product: CSASPGINEKLFF.